The present T cell receptor (beta chain) was sequenced within a study of T cell responses to AZD1222 COVID-19 vaccine. Germline CDR1 SEHNR, CDR2 FQNEAQ (reference sequence). The CDR3 is 13 amino acids. Trimming left V 3 bases short and J 4 bases short, with 9 bases between. Method: immunoSEQ multiplex PCR; TCRdb's copy keeps in-frame clones and lacks some. This table holds roughly 100,000 clones, about 89% found once. A single count supports this clone. The antigen remains unidentified. Study-level results: Close to half of spike-specific TCRs reportedly recognize unmutated variant regions. Baseline testing showed seropositivity in only five to seven AZD1222 recipients. Donor demographics were predominantly white British with a female majority; clonal diversity may be underestimated. Spike-wide vaccine-associated CD4 TCRs dominated at 160-218 and 743-854.

The sample in question was peripheral blood, obtained 28 days after the second dose of the MenACWY control vaccine. The chain is built from TRBV7-9 and TRBJ1-1, with a tentative D call TRBD1 (6 bases). This clonotype was sampled from an adult who received the MenACWY meningococcal vaccine as a control. The CDR3 sequence is CASSLGGRTEAFF. CDR3 sequence (DNA): TGTGCCAGCAGCTTGGGGGGGCGCACTGAAGCTTTCTTT.